This is a list of T cell receptor beta chains from one sample in a study of response to subunit inactivated influenza vaccine. From the RT-PCR reads, TCRdb called clonotypes with MiXCR, one entry per CDR3 protein. The sample lists 490,000 or so distinct CDR3 sequences, approximately 7.1% occurring once. The source material was PBMCs from blood, sampled about 23 months after vaccination. These receptors were obtained from a man between 50 and 75 years old who received an inactivated influenza vaccine. Both conserved end residues are part of each CDR3. D genes are given only for firm matches. Rows may omit the clone size; those that give it use once, few, many or a size class.

clone size: -; V gene: TRBV5-6; J gene: TRBJ2-7; D gene: -; CDR3 DNA: TGTACCAGCAGCTTGGGAGCGGCCTCCTACGAGCAGTACTTC; CDR3 protein: CTSSLGAASYEQYF
clone size: -; V gene: TRBV20-1; J gene: TRBJ1-1; D gene: -; CDR3 DNA: TGCAGTGCCCCACAGGGAACGGACACTGAAGCTTTCTTT; CDR3 protein: CSAPQGTDTEAFF
clone size: few; V gene: TRBV3-1; J gene: TRBJ2-7; D gene: -; CDR3 DNA: TGTGCCAGCAGCCGCAGTGGGGTTAGCTACGAGCAGTACTTC; CDR3 protein: CASSRSGVSYEQYF
clone size: many; V gene: TRBV25-1; J gene: TRBJ2-1; D gene: -; CDR3 DNA: TGTGCCAGCAGTGCCCGAATGATGGGAGACAATGAGCAGTTCTTC; CDR3 protein: CASSARMMGDNEQFF
clone size: few; V gene: TRBV28; J gene: TRBJ1-5; D gene: TRBD1; CDR3 DNA: TGTGCCAGCACCCCGGACAGGGACAATCAGCCCCAGCATTTT; CDR3 protein: CASTPDRDNQPQHF
clone size: many; V gene: TRBV6-6; J gene: TRBJ2-3; D gene: -; CDR3 DNA: TGTGCCAGCAGGGGGTCTGGCGCAGATACGCAGTATTTT; CDR3 protein: CASRGSGADTQYF
clone size: many; V gene: TRBV5-1; J gene: TRBJ2-3; D gene: -; CDR3 DNA: TGCGCCAGCAGCTTGGCAGGTGATACGCAGTATTTT; CDR3 protein: CASSLAGDTQYF
clone size: few; V gene: TRBV5-6; J gene: TRBJ2-7; D gene: -; CDR3 DNA: TGTGCCAGCAGCCCCACGCCGGGACACTACTACGAGCAGTACTTC; CDR3 protein: CASSPTPGHYYEQYF
clone size: few; V gene: TRBV9; J gene: TRBJ2-3; D gene: -; CDR3 DNA: TGTGCCAGCAGCGTAGTGCCTGGTGGGAACACAGATACGCAGTATTTT; CDR3 protein: CASSVVPGGNTDTQYF
clone size: -; V gene: TRBV20-1; J gene: TRBJ2-7; D gene: -; CDR3 DNA: TGCAGTGCTAATTTGGATCTTGAGCAGTACTTC; CDR3 protein: CSANLDLEQYF
clone size: many; V gene: TRBV29-1; J gene: TRBJ2-7; D gene: -; CDR3 DNA: TGCAGCGTTGAAGCAGGTTCCTACGAGCAGTACTTC; CDR3 protein: CSVEAGSYEQYF
clone size: few; V gene: TRBV9; J gene: TRBJ2-4; D gene: -; CDR3 DNA: TGTGCCAGCAGCGTAGAGGGGGGTCCCCGTGACATTCAGTACTTC; CDR3 protein: CASSVEGGPRDIQYF
clone size: -; V gene: TRBV20-1; J gene: TRBJ2-5; D gene: -; CDR3 DNA: TGCAGTGCTAGAGATTCCTCAGCCACCCAAGAGACCCAGTACTTC; CDR3 protein: CSARDSSATQETQYF
clone size: -; V gene: TRBV4-3; J gene: TRBJ2-1; D gene: -; CDR3 DNA: TGCGCCAGCAGCCAAGAGGAGGGCACAGAACAGTTCTTC; CDR3 protein: CASSQEEGTEQFF
clone size: -; V gene: TRBV6-2/TRBV6-3; J gene: TRBJ2-7; D gene: -; CDR3 DNA: TGTGCCAGCAGGTCCCCCTCTTGGACCTCCTACGAGCAGTACTTC; CDR3 protein: CASRSPSWTSYEQYF
clone size: many; V gene: TRBV5-1; J gene: TRBJ2-3; D gene: -; CDR3 DNA: TGCGCCAGCAGCTTGCAAGGAGGCACAGATACGCAGTATTTT; CDR3 protein: CASSLQGGTDTQYF
clone size: -; V gene: TRBV6-5; J gene: TRBJ2-5; D gene: -; CDR3 DNA: TGTGCCAGCAGTTACCTACAGGGAAAGGAGACCCAGTACTTC; CDR3 protein: CASSYLQGKETQYF
clone size: -; V gene: TRBV5-4; J gene: TRBJ2-5; D gene: -; CDR3 DNA: TGTGCCAGCAGCTTGCTTGCGGCGAAGGAGACCCAGTACTTC; CDR3 protein: CASSLLAAKETQYF
clone size: many; V gene: TRBV6-1; J gene: TRBJ2-4; D gene: TRBD2; CDR3 DNA: TGTGCCAGCAGCCAGGGACTAGCGGGAGCTTCAGTTCAGTACTTC; CDR3 protein: CASSQGLAGASVQYF
clone size: few; V gene: TRBV24-1; J gene: TRBJ2-3; D gene: TRBD2; CDR3 DNA: TGTGCCACCAGTGTTAGCGGGGGCAACACAGATACGCAGTATTTT; CDR3 protein: CATSVSGGNTDTQYF